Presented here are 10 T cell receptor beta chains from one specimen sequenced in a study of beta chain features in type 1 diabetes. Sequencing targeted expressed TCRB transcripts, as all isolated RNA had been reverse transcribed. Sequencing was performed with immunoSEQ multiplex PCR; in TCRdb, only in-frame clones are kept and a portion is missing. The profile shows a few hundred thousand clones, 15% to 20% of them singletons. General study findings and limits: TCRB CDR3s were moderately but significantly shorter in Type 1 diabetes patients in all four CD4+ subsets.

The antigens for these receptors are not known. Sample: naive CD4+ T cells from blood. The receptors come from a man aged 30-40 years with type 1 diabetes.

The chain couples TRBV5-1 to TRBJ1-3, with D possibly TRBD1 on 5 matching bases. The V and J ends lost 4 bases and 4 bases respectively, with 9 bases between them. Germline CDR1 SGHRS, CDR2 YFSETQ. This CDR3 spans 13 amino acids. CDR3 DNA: TGCGCCAGCAGCGGGGACGTCGGAAACACCATATATTTT. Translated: CASSGDVGNTIYF.

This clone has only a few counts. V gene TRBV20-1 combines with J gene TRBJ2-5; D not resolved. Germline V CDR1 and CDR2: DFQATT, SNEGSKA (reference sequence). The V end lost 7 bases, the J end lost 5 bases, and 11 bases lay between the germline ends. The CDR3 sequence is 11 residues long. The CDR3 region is CSELGYETQYF. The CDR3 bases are TGCAGTGAGCTTGGGTACGAGACCCAGTACTTC.

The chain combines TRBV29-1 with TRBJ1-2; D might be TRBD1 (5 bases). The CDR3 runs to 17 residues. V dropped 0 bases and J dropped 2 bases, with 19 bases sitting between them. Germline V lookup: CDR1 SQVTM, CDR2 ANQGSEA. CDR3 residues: CSVEDSYRDGVNYGYTF. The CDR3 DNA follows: TGCAGCGTTGAAGACTCCTACCGGGACGGAGTAAACTATGGCTACACCTTC. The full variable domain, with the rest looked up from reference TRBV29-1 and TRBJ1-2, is SAVISQKPSRDICQRGTSLTIQCQVDSQVTMMFWYRQQPGQSLTLIATANQGSEATYESGFVIDKFPISRPNLTFSTLTVSNMSPEDSSIYLCSVEDSYRDGVNYGYTFGSGTRLTVV.

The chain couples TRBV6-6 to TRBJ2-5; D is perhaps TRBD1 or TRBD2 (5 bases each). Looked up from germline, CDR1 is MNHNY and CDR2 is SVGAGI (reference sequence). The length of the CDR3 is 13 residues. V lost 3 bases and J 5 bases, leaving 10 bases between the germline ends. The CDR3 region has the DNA TGTGCCAGCAGTTATCAGGGCGGGGAGACCCAGTACTTC. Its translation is CASSYQGGETQYF.

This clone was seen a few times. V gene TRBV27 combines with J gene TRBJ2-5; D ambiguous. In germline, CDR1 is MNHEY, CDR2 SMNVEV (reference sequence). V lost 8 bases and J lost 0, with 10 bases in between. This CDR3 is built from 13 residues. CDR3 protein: CASALLYQETQYF. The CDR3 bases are TGTGCCAGCGCTTTATTATACCAAGAGACCCAGTACTTC.

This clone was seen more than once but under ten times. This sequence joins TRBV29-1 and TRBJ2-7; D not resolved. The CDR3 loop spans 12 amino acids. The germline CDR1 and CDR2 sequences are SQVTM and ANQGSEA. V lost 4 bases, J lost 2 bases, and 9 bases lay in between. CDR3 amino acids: CSVVAATYEQYF. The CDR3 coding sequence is TGCAGCGTTGTGGCAGCTACCTACGAGCAGTACTTC.

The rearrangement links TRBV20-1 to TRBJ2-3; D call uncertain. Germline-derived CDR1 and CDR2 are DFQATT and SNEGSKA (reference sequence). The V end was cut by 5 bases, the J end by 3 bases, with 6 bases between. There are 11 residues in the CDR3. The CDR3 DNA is TGCAGTGCTGGCCCAACAGATACGCAGTATTTT. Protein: CSAGPTDTQYF.

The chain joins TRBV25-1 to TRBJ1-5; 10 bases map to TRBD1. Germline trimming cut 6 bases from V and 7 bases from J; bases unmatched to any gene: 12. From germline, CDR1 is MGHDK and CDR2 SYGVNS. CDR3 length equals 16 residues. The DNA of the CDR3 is TGTGCCAGCAGCGGAGCGGGACAGGGGCAGGGGCAGCCCCAGCATTTT. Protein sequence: CASSGAGQGQGQPQHF.

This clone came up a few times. The CDR3 DNA reads TGCGCCAGCAGTCAGGGAGTAAGAAACACTGAAGCTTTCTTT. Protein product: CASSQGVRNTEAFF. V gene TRBV23-1 combines with J gene TRBJ1-1; D is undetermined. TRBV23-1 is annotated as an ORF whose role is uncertain. The length of the CDR3 is 14 residues. The V gene lost 3 bases and the J gene lost 2 bases, with 10 bases spanning the gap.

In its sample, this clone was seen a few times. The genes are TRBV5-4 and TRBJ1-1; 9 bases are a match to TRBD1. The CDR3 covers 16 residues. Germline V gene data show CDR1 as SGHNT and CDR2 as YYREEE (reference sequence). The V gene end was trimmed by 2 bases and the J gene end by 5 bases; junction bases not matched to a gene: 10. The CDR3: CASSLGTGRFRTEAFF. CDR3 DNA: TGTGCCAGCAGCTTAGGGACAGGGAGATTTCGGACTGAAGCTTTCTTT. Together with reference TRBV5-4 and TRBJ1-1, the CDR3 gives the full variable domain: ETGVTQSPTHLIKTRGQQVTLRCSSQSGHNTVSWYQQALGQGPQFIFQYYREEENGRGNFPPRFSGLQFPNYSSELNVNALELDDSALYLCASSLGTGRFRTEAFFGQGTRLTVV.